This record concerns one TCR beta chain sequence. This specimen comes from a study of blood T cells in healthy people across ages. The second PCR ran roughly 6 to 11 cycles with a sample-barcoded 5' primer and J-beta primers. Each CDR3 protein gets one entry after TCRdb re-called the 5' RACE reads with MiXCR. This table has about a million distinct CDR3 sequences, about 48% appearing once. The CDR3 consists of 15 residues. Between the trimmed V and J ends, which lost 4 bases and 8 bases, there was a span of 20 bases. Germline V gives CDR1 MGHRA, CDR2 YSYEKL. The rearrangement uses TRBV4-1 and TRBJ1-1; D is possibly TRBD1 (6 bases). The receptor was derived from a man aged 30 to 45 in good health. Sequenced material: blood. The CDR3 reads CASSLIINREEEAFF. In DNA form, the CDR3 reads TGCGCCAGCAGCCTCATAATAAACAGGGAGGAGGAAGCTTTCTTT.